The following is a T cell receptor beta chain sequence with its context. This specimen comes from a study of blood T cell repertoires in COVID-19. The overall study: PBMCs, B-cell-depleted T cells, or T cells provided the cDNA or gDNA that made up the material.

The CDR3 has 12 residues. Trimming removed 6 bases from V and 5 bases from J; junction bases left unmatched: 4. Sequencing was performed with immunoSEQ multiplex PCR; in TCRdb, only in-frame clones are kept and a portion is missing. The table lists about 120,000 clones, more than 75% of them singletons. The TCR originated in a man aged 40-49 years with acute or convalescent COVID-19. The sequencing sample was made of peripheral blood. The chain combines TRBV12-3 or TRBV12-4 with TRBJ2-7, with TRBD2 matching 7 bases. The CDR3 sequence: CASRPSGDEQYF. In DNA form, the CDR3 reads TGTGCCAGCAGGCCTAGCGGAGACGAGCAGTACTTC.